These 21 T cell receptor beta chains were all obtained from the same sample, sequenced in a study of T cell responses to AZD1222 COVID-19 vaccine. The repertoire was sequenced with immunoSEQ multiplex PCR; TCRdb's copy has only in-frame clones and lacks some. The data show 110,000 or so clones, 86% seen once. Sequencing used peripheral blood, obtained 28 days after the second AZD1222 dose. The receptors come from an adult who received the AZD1222 COVID-19 vaccine.

The chain employs TRBV3-1 (or the pseudogene TRBV3-2) and TRBJ2-4, with D uncertain. Germline CDR1 LGHDT, CDR2 YNNKEL (reference sequence). The CDR3 is made up of 17 amino acids. The V gene lost 0 bases and the J gene lost 0 bases, with 12 bases spanning the gap. The CDR3 region has the DNA TGTGCCAGCAGCCAAGAATATACCGATATAGCCAAAAACATTCAGTACTTC. Translation: CASSQEYTDIAKNIQYF.

J is TRBJ2-1 and V is TRBV11-3, with a weak D call TRBD2 (6 bases). The germline gives CDR1 SGHNT, CDR2 YENEEA. The CDR3 contains 13 residues. V lost 0 bases and J 10 bases, leaving 10 bases between the germline ends. The CDR3 loop reads CASSLDIGLEQFF. DNA of the CDR3: TGTGCCAGCAGCTTAGATATCGGACTAGAGCAGTTCTTC.

This CDR3 reads CASRGHRTGEYEQYF. DNA for the CDR3: TGTGCCAGCAGGGGTCACAGAACAGGGGAATACGAGCAGTACTTC. This chain connects TRBV6-5 to TRBJ2-7; 7 nucleotides line up with TRBD1. The CDR3 is 15 amino acids. V shed 6 bases and J 4 bases; nucleotides not matched to a gene: 12. Germline-derived CDR1 and CDR2 are MNHEY and SVGAGI.

CDR3 sequence reads: CATSPSGGADEQYF. CDR3 nucleotides: TGTGCCACCTCCCCTAGCGGGGGGGCCGACGAGCAGTACTTC. The gene calls are TRBV2 and TRBJ2-7, with 12 bases fitting TRBD2. Germline loops: CDR1 SNHLY, CDR2 FYNNEI. The CDR3 totals 14 residues. V was clipped by 10 bases and J by 5 bases; unmatched bases: 9.

The rearrangement uses TRBV3-1 (or the pseudogene TRBV3-2) and TRBJ2-7, with D tentatively TRBD1 (5 bases). The V end lost 3 bases, the J end lost 8 bases, and 17 bases lay between the germline ends. Germline V lookup: CDR1 LGHDT, CDR2 YNNKEL (reference sequence). The CDR3 runs 14 residues. The chain's CDR3 is CASSHFTYDRKQYF. The CDR3 DNA follows: TGTGCCAGCAGCCACTTTACGTATGACAGAAAGCAGTACTTC.

The chain has TRBV2 and TRBJ1-1, with D unresolved. V was shortened by 5 bases and J by 0 bases, with 10 bases between the two germline ends. CDR1 and CDR2 from the germline V gene are SNHLY and FYNNEI. The CDR3 totals 14 residues. The CDR3 sequence: CASSRGSLNTEAFF. As DNA, the CDR3 is TGTGCCAGCAGTAGAGGCAGTTTGAACACTGAAGCTTTCTTT.

The chain carries TRBV10-2 and TRBJ1-5; 7 nucleotides match TRBD1. The germline V gene encodes CDR1 WSHSY and CDR2 SAAADI. After removal of 2 bases from V and 4 bases from J, the junction contained 5 bases not matched to a gene. This CDR3 is 15 amino acids long. CDR3 in DNA: TGCGCCAGCAGTGAGCCACAGGGGAGAAATCAGCCCCAGCATTTT. This sequence encodes CASSEPQGRNQPQHF.

The chain couples TRBV5-4 to TRBJ2-5, with D tentatively TRBD2 (5 bases). The CDR3 length is 16 residues. Looked up from germline, CDR1 is SGHNT and CDR2 is YYREEE (reference sequence). The germline V and J ends were trimmed by 2 bases and 5 bases, with 19 bases remaining between them. The CDR3 sequence is CASSFEVSRAGETQYF. The CDR3, as DNA: TGTGCCAGCAGCTTCGAGGTCTCTAGGGCGGGTGAGACCCAGTACTTC.

The gene calls are TRBV27 and TRBJ2-3; 7 nucleotides match TRBD1. CDR1 MNHEY and CDR2 SMNVEV come from the germline V gene (reference sequence). The trim removed 5 bases at V and 1 base at J, leaving 9 bases unmatched. The CDR3 spans 16 residues. The CDR3 loop is CASSTPRQGGTDTQYF. In DNA form, the CDR3 reads TGTGCCAGCAGTACCCCCAGACAGGGAGGCACAGATACGCAGTATTTT.

The J gene is TRBJ2-4, the V gene TRBV6-5; 9 bases match TRBD1. From germline, CDR1 is MNHEY and CDR2 SVGAGI. With V trimmed by 6 bases and J by 1 base, 4 bases remained unmatched. This CDR3 is 15 amino acids long. CDR3 sequence (DNA): TGTGCCAGCAGGAGGACAGGGGACGCCAAAAACATTCAGTACTTC. Its protein product is CASRRTGDAKNIQYF.

The V and J genes are TRBV5-6 and TRBJ2-7; 8 bases agree with TRBD1. V was pared by 6 bases and J by 7 bases, with 3 bases of the junction left unmatched. The germline CDR1 and CDR2 sequences are SGHDT and YYEEEE. This CDR3 is built from 11 residues. DNA for the CDR3: TGTGCCAGCACCCAGGGGGCTGAGCAGTACTTC. Encoded protein: CASTQGAEQYF.

The chain links TRBV18 to TRBJ2-1; the D gene is possibly TRBD1 (6 bases). Germline loops: CDR1 KGHSH, CDR2 LQKENI. This CDR3 spans 14 amino acids. Trimming shortened V by 6 bases and J by 0 bases, and 9 bases separated the two germline ends. CDR3 loop: CASSTGFSYNEQFF. The CDR3 nucleotides read TGTGCCAGCTCTACAGGGTTCTCCTACAATGAGCAGTTCTTC.

The V call is TRBV7-9, the J call TRBJ1-2, with unresolved D. The germline V gene has CDR1 SEHNR and CDR2 FQNEAQ (reference sequence). The CDR3 extends over 15 amino acids. V gave up 6 bases and J gave up 4 bases, with 18 bases separating them. The CDR3 coding sequence is TGTGCCAGCAGATATAACCCCGCAGCGGGCTATGGCTACACCTTC. Protein sequence: CASRYNPAAGYGYTF.

The chain combines TRBV7-2 with TRBJ1-1, with a possible D match to TRBD1 (6 bases). Between the trimmed V and J ends, which lost 6 bases and 7 bases, there was a span of 21 bases. There are 15 residues in the CDR3. CDR1 and CDR2 (germline): SGHTA, FQGNSA. CDR3 DNA sequence: TGTGCCAGCAGTTTTAGGCCCGGGGGCAAGGGTGAAGCTTTCTTT. As protein: CASSFRPGGKGEAFF.

This chain links TRBV11-3 with TRBJ2-1, with 7 bases aligning to TRBD2. Losses at the gene ends were 1 base for V and 0 bases for J; bases not matched to a gene: 0. Germline loops: CDR1 SGHNT, CDR2 YENEEA. The CDR3 is 15 residues long. DNA for the CDR3: TGTGCCAGCAGCTTAGCGGGGGGCTCCTACAATGAGCAGTTCTTC. Its protein product is CASSLAGGSYNEQFF.

The chain joins TRBV7-8 to TRBJ1-3; D unresolved. The V and J ends lost 6 bases and 3 bases respectively, with 6 bases between them. Germline-derived CDR1 and CDR2 are SGHVS and FQNEAQ. The CDR3 runs to 12 residues. CDR3 protein: CASRPGGNTIYF. CDR3 in DNA: TGTGCCAGCAGGCCGGGTGGAAACACCATATATTTT.

The chain employs TRBV6-5 and TRBJ1-1; D gene uncertain. V dropped 0 bases and J dropped 5 bases, with 13 bases sitting between them. The germline CDR1 and CDR2 sequences are MNHEY and SVGAGI. CDR3 size: 15 residues. CDR3 sequence: CASSYSRNRMTEAFF. CDR3 coding DNA: TGTGCCAGCAGTTACTCAAGGAATAGGATGACTGAAGCTTTCTTT.

This clone was seen only a few times. This rearrangement joins TRBV19 to TRBJ2-2; 10 positions match TRBD2. This CDR3 region has 13 residues. V lost 9 bases and J lost 7; bases outside the gene matches: 5. The germline V gene encodes CDR1 LNHDA and CDR2 SQIVND (reference sequence). The DNA of the CDR3 is TGTGCCAGCACTAGCGGGGAAGTCGGGGAGCTGTTTTTT. Protein sequence: CASTSGEVGELFF.

The rearrangement uses TRBV11-3 and TRBJ2-2; D uncertain. V gave up 5 bases and J gave up 3 bases, with 10 bases separating them. This CDR3 has 14 residues. Per the germline V gene, CDR1 is SGHNT and CDR2 is YENEEA. The CDR3 DNA sequence: TGTGCCAGCAGCGGATACCCGGACACCGGGGAGCTGTTTTTT. It yields the protein CASSGYPDTGELFF.

The chain recombines TRBV7-2 with TRBJ1-2; no clear D gene. Germline V gene sequence: CDR1 SGHTA, CDR2 FQGNSA. The CDR3 runs 13 residues. Trimming cost V 4 bases and J 5 bases, with 11 bases left between them. This CDR3 reads CASSSSGGYGYTF. CDR3 coding DNA: TGTGCCAGCAGCTCGTCTGGAGGATATGGCTACACCTTC.

The chain has TRBV7-9 and TRBJ2-5; D gene unclear. Germline assignment: CDR1 SEHNR and CDR2 FQNEAQ (reference sequence). The CDR3 sequence is 14 residues long. V lost 3 bases, J lost 1 base, and 9 bases lay in between. The DNA for the CDR3 is TGTGCCAGCAGCTTCTGGGAAAGCCAAGAGACCCAGTACTTC. Protein sequence: CASSFWESQETQYF.